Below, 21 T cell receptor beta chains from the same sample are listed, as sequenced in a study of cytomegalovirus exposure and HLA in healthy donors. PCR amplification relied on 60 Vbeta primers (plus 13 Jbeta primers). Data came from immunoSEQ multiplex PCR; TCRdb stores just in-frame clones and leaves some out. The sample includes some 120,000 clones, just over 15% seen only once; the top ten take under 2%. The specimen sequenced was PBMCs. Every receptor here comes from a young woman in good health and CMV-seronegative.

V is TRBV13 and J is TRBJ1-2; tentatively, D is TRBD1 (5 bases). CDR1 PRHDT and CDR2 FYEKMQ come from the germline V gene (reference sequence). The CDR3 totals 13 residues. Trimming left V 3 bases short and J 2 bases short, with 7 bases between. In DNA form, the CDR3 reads TGTGCCAGCAGCTTTACAGGAAACTATGGCTACACCTTC. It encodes CASSFTGNYGYTF.

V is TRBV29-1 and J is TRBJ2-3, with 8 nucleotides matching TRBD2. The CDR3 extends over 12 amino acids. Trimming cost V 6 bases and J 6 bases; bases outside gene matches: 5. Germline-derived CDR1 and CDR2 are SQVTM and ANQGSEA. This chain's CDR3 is CSVATSEDTQYF. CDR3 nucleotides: TGCAGCGTCGCGACTAGCGAGGATACGCAGTATTTT.

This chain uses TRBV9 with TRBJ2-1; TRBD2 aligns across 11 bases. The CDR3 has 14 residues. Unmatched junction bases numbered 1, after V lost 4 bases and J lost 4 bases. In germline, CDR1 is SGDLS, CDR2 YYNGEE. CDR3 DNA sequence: TGTGCCAGCAGCCCTAGCGGGGGGTACAATGAGCAGTTCTTC. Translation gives CASSPSGGYNEQFF.

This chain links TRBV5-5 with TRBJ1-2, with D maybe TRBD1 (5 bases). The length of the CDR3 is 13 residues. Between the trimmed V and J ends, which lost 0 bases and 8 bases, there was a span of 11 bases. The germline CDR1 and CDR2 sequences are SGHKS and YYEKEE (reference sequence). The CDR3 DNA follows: TGTGCCAGCAGCTTGGCGGGGGGAGGCGGCTACACCTTC. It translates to CASSLAGGGGYTF.

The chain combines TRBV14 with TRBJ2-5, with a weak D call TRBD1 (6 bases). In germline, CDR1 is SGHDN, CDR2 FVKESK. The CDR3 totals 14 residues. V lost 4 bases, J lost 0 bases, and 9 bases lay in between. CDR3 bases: TGTGCCAGCAGCCCTGGGACATACCAAGAGACCCAGTACTTC. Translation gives CASSPGTYQETQYF. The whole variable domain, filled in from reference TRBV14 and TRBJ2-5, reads EAGVTQFPSHSVIEKGQTVTLRCDPISGHDNLYWYRRVMGKEIKFLLHFVKESKQDESGMPNNRFLAERTGGTYSTLKVQPAELEDSGVYFCASSPGTYQETQYFGPGTRLLVL.

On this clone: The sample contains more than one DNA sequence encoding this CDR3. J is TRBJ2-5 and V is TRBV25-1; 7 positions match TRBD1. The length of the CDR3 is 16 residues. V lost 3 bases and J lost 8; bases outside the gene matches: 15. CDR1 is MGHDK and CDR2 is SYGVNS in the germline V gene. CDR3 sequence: CASSEMRGTVRETQYF. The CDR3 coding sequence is TGTGCCAGCAGTGAGATGAGGGGGACAGTCAGGGAAACCCAGTACTTC. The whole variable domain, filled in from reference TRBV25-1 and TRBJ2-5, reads EADIYQTPRYLVIGTGKKITLECSQTMGHDKMYWYQQDPGMELHLIHYSYGVNSTEKGDLSSESTVSRIRTEHFPLTLESARPSHTSQYLCASSEMRGTVRETQYFGPGTRLLVL.

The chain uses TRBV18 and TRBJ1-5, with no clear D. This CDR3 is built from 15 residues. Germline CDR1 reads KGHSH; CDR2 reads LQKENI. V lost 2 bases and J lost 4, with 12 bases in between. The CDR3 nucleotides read TGTGCCAGCTCACCAAGCGGCCGGCAGAATCAGCCCCAGCATTTT. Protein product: CASSPSGRQNQPQHF.

The CDR3 sequence: CASSQPRDLYNEQFF. The CDR3, as DNA: TGCGCCAGCAGCCAACCTAGGGACTTATACAATGAGCAGTTCTTC. J is TRBJ2-1 and V is TRBV4-1, with D possibly being TRBD2 (6 bases). The CDR3 has 15 amino acids. Per germline, CDR1 MGHRA and CDR2 YSYEKL. V was clipped by 2 bases and J by 4 bases, with 12 bases between them.

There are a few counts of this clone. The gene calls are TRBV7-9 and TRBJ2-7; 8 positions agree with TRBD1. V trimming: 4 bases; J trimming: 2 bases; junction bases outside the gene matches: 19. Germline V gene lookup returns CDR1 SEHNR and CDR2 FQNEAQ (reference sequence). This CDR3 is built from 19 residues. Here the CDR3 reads CASSYDPAQGVWVTYEQYF. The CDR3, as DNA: TGTGCCAGCAGCTACGACCCCGCACAGGGGGTATGGGTAACCTACGAGCAGTACTTC.

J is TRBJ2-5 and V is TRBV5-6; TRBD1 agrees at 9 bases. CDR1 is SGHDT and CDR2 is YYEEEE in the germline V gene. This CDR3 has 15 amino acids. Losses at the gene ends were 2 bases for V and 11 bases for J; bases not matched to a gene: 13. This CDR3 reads CASSFTGTGSYEQYF. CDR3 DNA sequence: TGTGCCAGCAGCTTTACCGGGACAGGGTCTTATGAGCAGTACTTC.

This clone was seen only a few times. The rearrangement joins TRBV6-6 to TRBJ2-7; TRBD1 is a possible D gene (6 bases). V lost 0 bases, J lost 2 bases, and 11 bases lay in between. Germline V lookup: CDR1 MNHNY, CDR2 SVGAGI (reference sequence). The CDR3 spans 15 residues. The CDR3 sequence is CASSYSSAGAYEQYF. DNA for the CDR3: TGTGCCAGCAGTTACTCGTCCGCAGGGGCCTACGAGCAGTACTTC.

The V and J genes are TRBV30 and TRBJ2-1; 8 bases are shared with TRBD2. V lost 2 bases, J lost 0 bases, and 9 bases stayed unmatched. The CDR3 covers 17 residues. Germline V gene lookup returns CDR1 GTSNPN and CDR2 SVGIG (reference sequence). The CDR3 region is CAWSYGLSGSSYNEQFF. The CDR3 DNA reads TGTGCCTGGAGTTACGGTCTGAGCGGGAGCTCCTACAATGAGCAGTTCTTC.

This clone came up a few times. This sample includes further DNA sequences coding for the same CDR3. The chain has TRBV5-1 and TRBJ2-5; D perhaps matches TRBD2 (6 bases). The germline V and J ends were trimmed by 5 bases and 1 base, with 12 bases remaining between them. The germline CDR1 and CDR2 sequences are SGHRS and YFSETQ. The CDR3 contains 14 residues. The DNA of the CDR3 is TGCGCCAGCAGTACAAGCGGGCCCCAAGAGACCCAGTACTTC. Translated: CASSTSGPQETQYF.

The CDR3 DNA follows: TGTGCCAGCAGTTATCCCGGGACTAGCGGGAGCTACGAGCAGTACTTC. This sequence encodes CASSYPGTSGSYEQYF. The chain uses TRBV6-5 and TRBJ2-7; 14 nucleotides agree with TRBD2. Germline CDR1 reads MNHEY; CDR2 reads SVGAGI. V was clipped by 3 bases and J by 3 bases; unmatched bases: 4. The CDR3 runs 16 residues.

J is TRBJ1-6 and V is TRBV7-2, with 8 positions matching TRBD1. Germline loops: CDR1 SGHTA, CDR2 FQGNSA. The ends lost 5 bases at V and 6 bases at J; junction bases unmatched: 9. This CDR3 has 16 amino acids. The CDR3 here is CASSPRTGHSNSPLHF. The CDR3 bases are TGTGCCAGCAGCCCAAGGACAGGGCACTCTAATTCACCCCTCCACTTT.

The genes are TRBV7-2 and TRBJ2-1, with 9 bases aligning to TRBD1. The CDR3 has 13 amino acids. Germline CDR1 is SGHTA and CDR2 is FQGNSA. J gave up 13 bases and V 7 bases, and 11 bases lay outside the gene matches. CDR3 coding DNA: TGTGCCAGCACCTCCGAATCACAGGGGGCTCAGTTCTTC. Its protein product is CASTSESQGAQFF. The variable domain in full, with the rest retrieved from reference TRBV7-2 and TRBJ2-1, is GAGVSQSPSNKVTEKGKDVELRCDPISGHTALYWYRQSLGQGLEFLIYFQGNSAPDKSGLPSDRFSAERTGGSVSTLTIQRTQQEDSAVYLCASTSESQGAQFFGPGTRLTVL.

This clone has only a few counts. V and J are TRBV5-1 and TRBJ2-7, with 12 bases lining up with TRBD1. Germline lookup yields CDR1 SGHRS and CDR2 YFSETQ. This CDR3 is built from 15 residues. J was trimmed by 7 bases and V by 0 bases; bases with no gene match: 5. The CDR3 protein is CASSLEGQGAGEQYF. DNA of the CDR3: TGCGCCAGCAGCTTGGAGGGACAGGGGGCGGGTGAGCAGTACTTC.

The CDR3 DNA reads TGTGCCAGCAGTTTATCTGGGACAGAAAATGAAAAACTGTTTTTT. Translated: CASSLSGTENEKLFF. The chain employs TRBV28 and TRBJ1-4; 7 bases are a match to TRBD1. V was pared by 1 base and J by 5 bases, with 4 bases of the junction left unmatched. There are 15 residues in the CDR3. The V gene's germline CDR1 is MDHEN and CDR2 SYDVKM. The variable domain in full, completed from reference TRBV28 and TRBJ1-4, reads DVKVTQSSRYLVKRTGEKVFLECVQDMDHENMFWYRQDPGLGLRLIYFSYDVKMKEKGDIPEGYSVSREKKERFSLILESASTNQTSMYLCASSLSGTENEKLFFGSGTQLSVL.

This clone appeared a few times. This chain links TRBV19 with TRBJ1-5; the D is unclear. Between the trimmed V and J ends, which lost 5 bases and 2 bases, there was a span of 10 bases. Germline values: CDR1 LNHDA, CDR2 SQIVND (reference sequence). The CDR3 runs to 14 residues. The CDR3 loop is CASSRVPGNQPQHF. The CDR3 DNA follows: TGTGCCAGTAGTCGGGTCCCGGGCAATCAGCCCCAGCATTTT. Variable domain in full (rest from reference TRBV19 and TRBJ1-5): DGGITQSPKYLFRKEGQNVTLSCEQNLNHDAMYWYRQDPGQGLRLIYYSQIVNDFQKGDIAEGYSVSREKKESFPLTVTSAQKNPTAFYLCASSRVPGNQPQHFGDGTRLSIL.

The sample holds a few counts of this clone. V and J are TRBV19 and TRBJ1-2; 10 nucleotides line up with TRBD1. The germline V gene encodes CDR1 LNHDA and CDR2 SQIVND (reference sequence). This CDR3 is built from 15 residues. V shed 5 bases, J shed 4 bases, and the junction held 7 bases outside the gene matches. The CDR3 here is CASSPWDRGSYGYTF. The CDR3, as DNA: TGTGCCAGTAGTCCCTGGGACAGGGGAAGCTATGGCTACACCTTC.

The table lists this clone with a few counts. CDR3 region: CASSQTTGEETQYF. The CDR3 bases are TGCGCCAGCAGCCAGACGACGGGGGAAGAGACCCAGTACTTC. V and J are TRBV5-1 and TRBJ2-5; D may be TRBD2 (6 bases). CDR1 is SGHRS, CDR2 YFSETQ, per germline. Trimming removed 4 bases from V and 3 bases from J, with 13 bases in between. The CDR3 sequence is 14 residues long.